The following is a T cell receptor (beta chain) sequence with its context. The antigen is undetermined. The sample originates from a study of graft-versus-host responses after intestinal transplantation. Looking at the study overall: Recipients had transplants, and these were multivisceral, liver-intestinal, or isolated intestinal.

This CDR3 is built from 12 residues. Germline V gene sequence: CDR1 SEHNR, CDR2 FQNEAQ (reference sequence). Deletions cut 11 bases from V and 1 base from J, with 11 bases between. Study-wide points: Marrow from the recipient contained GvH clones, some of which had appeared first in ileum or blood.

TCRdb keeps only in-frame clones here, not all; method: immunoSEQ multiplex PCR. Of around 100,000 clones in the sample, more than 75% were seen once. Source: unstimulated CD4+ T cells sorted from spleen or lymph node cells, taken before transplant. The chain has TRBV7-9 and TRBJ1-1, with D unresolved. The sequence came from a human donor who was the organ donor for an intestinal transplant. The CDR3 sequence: CAAKTENTEAFF. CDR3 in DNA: TGTGCCGCAAAAACAGAGAACACTGAAGCTTTCTTT.